These 5 T cell receptor beta chains originate from one sample sequenced in a study of shared clonotypes between healthy human individuals. Produced via immunoSEQ multiplex PCR; TCRdb's table is partial and in-frame only. The sample has around 2.1 million clones, 85% to 95% seen once; the top ten hold over 1.5%. CD8 cells classed as naive were CD45RO-negative and positively selected for CCR7, excluding terminally differentiated effector memory CD45RA+ cells. The sample was naive CD8+ T cells from PBMCs. All receptors derive from a man between 18 and 29 years old in good health. Some clones in this sample may be carry-over from other donors' samples.

DNA of the CDR3: TGTGCCAGCAGTTACTCCGAGGGGTCAGATACGCAGTATTTT. Protein sequence: CASSYSEGSDTQYF. The gene calls are TRBV6-5 and TRBJ2-3; D tentatively reads TRBD1 or TRBD2 (5 bases each). The germline V gene has CDR1 MNHEY and CDR2 SVGAGI. Trimming removed 0 bases at V and 4 bases at J, with 8 bases between. CDR3 length: 14 residues.

The chain has TRBV13 and TRBJ2-7; no clear D. Germline V CDR1 and CDR2: PRHDT, FYEKMQ (reference sequence). V was trimmed by 7 bases and J by 2 bases, leaving 15 bases between them. There are 14 residues in the CDR3. The CDR3 DNA reads as TGTGCCAGCAACCGACGAGAGAATCCCTACGAGCAGTACTTC. Translation: CASNRRENPYEQYF.

This sequence joins TRBV2 and TRBJ2-7; D is tentatively TRBD1 or TRBD2 (5 bases each). The V end lost 3 bases, the J end lost 0 bases, and 12 bases lay between the germline ends. This CDR3 region has 15 residues. Germline V gene data show CDR1 as SNHLY and CDR2 as FYNNEI. The CDR3: CASSDPGTYSYEQYF. CDR3 in DNA: TGTGCCAGCAGTGACCCCGGGACGTACTCCTACGAGCAGTACTTC.

The chain recombines TRBV11-3 with TRBJ2-2; 8 nucleotides agree with TRBD2. The J segment lost 6 bases and the V segment lost 5 bases, leaving 8 bases of the junction unmatched. Looked up from germline, CDR1 is SGHNT and CDR2 is YENEEA. There are 15 residues in the CDR3. The CDR3 is CASSPGLVGPGELFF. The DNA for the CDR3 is TGTGCCAGCAGCCCGGGACTAGTTGGTCCCGGGGAGCTGTTTTTT.

The chain has TRBV30 and TRBJ2-7; D ambiguous. The CDR3 extends over 17 amino acids. Germline assignment: CDR1 GTSNPN and CDR2 SVGIG (reference sequence). V was clipped by 0 bases and J by 0 bases, with 18 bases between them. The CDR3 DNA is TGTGCCTGGAGTGTAGTCCCTCCCCAGTGGGGCTCCTACGAGCAGTACTTC. Protein product: CAWSVVPPQWGSYEQYF.